Below are 5 T cell receptor beta chains sequenced from a single sample in a study of T cells in Graves' hyperthyroidism and ophthalmopathy (dated by TCRdb to the late 2010s). Receptor libraries were prepared by multiplex PCR. Sequencing was carried out with an Illumina HiSeq 2000. Amplification of TCR beta CDR3 regions was carried out from RNA transcripts. The first round of RT-PCR for the TCR CDR3 was performed with the HTBI primer set and the Qiagen OneStep RT-PCR kit. TCRdb handled the public reads itself, with Q25 trimming in fastp and clone calling in MiXCR, and kept productive beta chains. Under each unique CDR3 protein, matching rows form one entry showing the most common genes and DNA. In all, the sample holds over 650,000 distinct CDR3 sequences, and about 15% of those were seen once. Around 8% of the sample goes to the ten largest clones. The material sequenced was blood. These receptors were taken from a man between 18 and 29 years old with Graves' hyperthyroidism.

This clonotype was counted a few times. The rearrangement uses TRBV7-9 and TRBJ2-5; perhaps TRBD2 as D (6 bases). Germline V gene sequence: CDR1 SEHNR, CDR2 FQNEAQ (reference sequence). The length of the CDR3 is 13 residues. V was trimmed by 4 bases and J by 0 bases, leaving 6 bases between them. This CDR3 is CASSWGDQETQYF. As DNA, the CDR3 is TGTGCCAGCAGCTGGGGGGACCAAGAGACCCAGTACTTC.

Many counts were recorded for this clonotype. The chain uses TRBV18 and TRBJ1-2, with D unresolved. CDR3 length: 14 amino acids. Per germline, CDR1 KGHSH and CDR2 LQKENI. The V and J ends lost 0 bases and 5 bases respectively, with 10 bases between them. This CDR3 is CASSPPWAGYGYTF. CDR3 nucleotide sequence: TGTGCCAGCTCACCACCTTGGGCAGGATATGGCTACACCTTC.

The gene calls are TRBV7-2 and TRBJ2-7; possible D gene TRBD2, 7 bases. The CDR3 is 16 residues long. Germline loops: CDR1 SGHTA, CDR2 FQGNSA. V lost 5 bases to trimming and J lost 1 base, with 18 bases between them. The CDR3 DNA reads TGTGCCAGCAGCGGGGGGGACACCCGGGTTTCCTACGAGCAGTACTTC. Translated, it gives CASSGGDTRVSYEQYF. Using reference TRBV7-2 and TRBJ2-7 for the parts outside the CDR3, the full variable domain is GAGVSQSPSNKVTEKGKDVELRCDPISGHTALYWYRQSLGQGLEFLIYFQGNSAPDKSGLPSDRFSAERTGGSVSTLTIQRTQQEDSAVYLCASSGGDTRVSYEQYFGPGTRLTVT.

This clonotype was observed a few times. The chain has TRBV2 and TRBJ1-3, with no clear D. Germline V gene sequence: CDR1 SNHLY, CDR2 FYNNEI. This CDR3 is built from 14 residues. V was trimmed by 2 bases and J by 4 bases, leaving 9 bases between them. CDR3 residues: CASSESVTGNTIYF. The DNA for the CDR3 is TGTGCCAGCAGTGAATCGGTCACCGGAAACACCATATATTTT.

This clonotype came up a few times. The chain is built from TRBV10-3 and TRBJ2-1, with 7 bases fitting TRBD2. Germline loops: CDR1 ENHRY, CDR2 SYGVKD. The V and J ends lost 6 bases and 8 bases, in that order; junction bases with no gene match: 10. The CDR3 is made up of 14 amino acids. The CDR3 DNA reads as TGTGCCATCAGCTCCGAGCGGGGAGGGCATGAGCAGTTCTTC. It specifies CAISSERGGHEQFF.